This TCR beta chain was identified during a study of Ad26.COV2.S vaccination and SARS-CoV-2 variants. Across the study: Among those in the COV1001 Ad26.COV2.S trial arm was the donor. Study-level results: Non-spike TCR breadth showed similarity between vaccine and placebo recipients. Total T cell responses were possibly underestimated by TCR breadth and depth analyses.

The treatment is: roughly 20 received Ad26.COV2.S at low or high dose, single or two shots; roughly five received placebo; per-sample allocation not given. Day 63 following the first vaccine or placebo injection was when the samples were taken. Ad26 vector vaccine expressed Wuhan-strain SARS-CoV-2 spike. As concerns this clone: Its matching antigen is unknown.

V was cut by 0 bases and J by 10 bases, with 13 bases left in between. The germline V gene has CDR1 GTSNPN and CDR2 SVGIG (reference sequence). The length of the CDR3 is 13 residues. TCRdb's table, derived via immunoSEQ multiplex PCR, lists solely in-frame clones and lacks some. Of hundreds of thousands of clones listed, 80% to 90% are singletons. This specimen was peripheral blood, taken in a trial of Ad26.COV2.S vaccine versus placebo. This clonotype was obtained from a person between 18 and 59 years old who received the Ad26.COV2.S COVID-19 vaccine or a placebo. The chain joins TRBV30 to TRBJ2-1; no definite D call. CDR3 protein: CAWSVNSEFEQFF. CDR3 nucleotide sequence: TGTGCCTGGAGTGTAAATTCCGAGTTCGAGCAGTTCTTC.